The 21 T cell receptor beta chains given below trace back to one sample, sequenced in a study of blood T cell repertoires in COVID-19. The method was immunoSEQ multiplex PCR; TCRdb's version includes in-frame clones alone and lacks a portion of them. The table lists some 300,000 clones, about nine tenths of them singletons. The material sequenced was peripheral blood. Every receptor here comes from a man aged 18 to 29 with active or convalescent COVID-19.

The chain uses TRBV6-5 and TRBJ2-1, with TRBD1 identical over 8 bases. J was trimmed by 0 bases and V by 4 bases; bases with no gene match: 2. Germline-derived CDR1 and CDR2 are MNHEY and SVGAGI. The CDR3 length is 15 residues. CDR3 nucleotide sequence: TGTGCCAGCAGTTTACAGGGGGGCTCCTACAATGAGCAGTTCTTC. Its protein product is CASSLQGGSYNEQFF.

V gene TRBV5-8 combines with J gene TRBJ1-5; the D is unclear. The CDR3 totals 15 residues. The germline gives CDR1 SGHTS, CDR2 YDEGEE. V was cut by 3 bases and J by 5 bases, with 15 bases left in between. Written as DNA, the CDR3 is TGTGCCAGCAGCTCCTGGACTGATGGAGATCAGCCCCAGCATTTT. It specifies CASSSWTDGDQPQHF.

In DNA form, the CDR3 reads TGTGCCAGCAGCTCACCCAAATCGGGAGTATCCAATGAGCAGTTCTTC. It codes for CASSSPKSGVSNEQFF. The chain combines TRBV7-8 with TRBJ2-1, with D possibly being TRBD2 (6 bases). V lost 4 bases to trimming and J lost 6 bases, with 19 bases between them. The CDR3 has 16 residues. Germline CDR1 reads SGHVS; CDR2 reads FQNEAQ.

This chain uses TRBV2 with TRBJ1-1; no reliable D call. This CDR3 spans 14 amino acids. Trimming pared 1 base from V and 4 bases from J, leaving 10 bases between. Germline values: CDR1 SNHLY, CDR2 FYNNEI. The CDR3 DNA sequence: TGTGCCAGCAGTGAAGAGAGCGCGAGCACTGAAGCTTTCTTT. As protein: CASSEESASTEAFF.

This rearrangement joins TRBV4-3 to TRBJ1-2; D is uncertain. CDR1 is LGHNA, CDR2 YSLEER, per germline. The V and J ends lost 1 base and 5 bases respectively, with 17 bases between them. This CDR3 region has 16 residues. The CDR3 loop is CASSQGDGRIGYGYTF. The CDR3 nucleotides read TGCGCCAGCAGCCAAGGAGATGGGAGGATAGGATATGGCTACACCTTC.

This clone showed up just once. The chain recombines TRBV11-2 with TRBJ2-7; D remains ambiguous. Germline-derived CDR1 and CDR2 are SGHAT and FQNNGV. The CDR3 length is 13 residues. The V end lost 5 bases, the J end lost 3 bases, and 11 bases lay between the germline ends. The CDR3 region has the DNA TGTGCCAGCAGCAATTTAACCTACTACGAGCAGTACTTC. Its protein is CASSNLTYYEQYF.

This clone was counted once. The J gene is TRBJ2-3, the V gene TRBV11-3, with 8 bases identical to TRBD1. Trimming cost V 6 bases and J 1 base; bases outside gene matches: 3. There are 14 residues in the CDR3. Germline V lookup: CDR1 SGHNT, CDR2 YENEEA. CDR3 bases: TGTGCCAGCAGAAAGGACAGGGGCACAGATACGCAGTATTTT. It is translated as CASRKDRGTDTQYF. Using reference TRBV11-3 and TRBJ2-3 for the parts outside the CDR3, the full variable domain is EAGVVQSPRYKIIEKKQPVAFWCNPISGHNTLYWYLQNLGQGPELLIRYENEEAVDDSQLPKDRFSAERLKGVDSTLKIQPAELGDSAVYLCASRKDRGTDTQYFGPGTRLTVL.

This chain connects TRBV7-9 to TRBJ1-4; 9 nucleotides line up with TRBD1. Germline V gives CDR1 SEHNR, CDR2 FQNEAQ (reference sequence). The CDR3 length is 14 residues. V gave up 4 bases and J gave up 10 bases; unmatched junction bases: 7. CDR3 amino acids: CASSSAGTGPKLFF. The DNA for the CDR3 is TGTGCCAGCAGCTCTGCCGGGACAGGGCCAAAACTGTTTTTT.

The chain recombines TRBV5-5 with TRBJ1-5; 9 nucleotides agree with TRBD1. V shed 2 bases, J shed 5 bases, and the junction held 2 bases outside the gene matches. The CDR3 length is 14 residues. Germline CDR1 SGHKS, CDR2 YYEKEE (reference sequence). The CDR3, as DNA: TGTGCCAGCAGCTTACAGGGGGCCTATCAGCCCCAGCATTTT. The encoded protein is CASSLQGAYQPQHF. Combining the CDR3 with reference TRBV5-5 and TRBJ1-5 gives the whole variable domain DAGVTQSPTHLIKTRGQQVTLRCSPISGHKSVSWYQQVLGQGPQFIFQYYEKEERGRGNFPDRFSARQFPNYSSELNVNALLLGDSALYLCASSLQGAYQPQHFGDGTRLSIL.

V is TRBV25-1 and J is TRBJ1-1; tentatively, D is TRBD1 (5 bases). This CDR3 spans 12 amino acids. V was clipped by 7 bases and J by 4 bases, with 10 bases between them. The V gene's germline CDR1 is MGHDK and CDR2 SYGVNS. This CDR3 reads CASTSGGTEAFF. CDR3 coding DNA: TGTGCCAGCACGTCGGGGGGCACTGAAGCTTTCTTT.

This chain uses TRBV19 with TRBJ2-7; TRBD2 aligns across 8 bases. The CDR3 consists of 15 residues. V shed 3 bases, J shed 4 bases, and the junction held 8 bases outside the gene matches. The germline CDR1 and CDR2 sequences are LNHDA and SQIVND (reference sequence). DNA of the CDR3: TGTGCCAGTAGTATGTTTGGCGGGGGGACATACGAGCAGTACTTC. As protein: CASSMFGGGTYEQYF.

The gene calls are TRBV5-1 and TRBJ1-5; a weak D match, TRBD1 (5 bases). The CDR3 has 15 residues. V lost 7 bases, J lost 9 bases, and 23 bases lay in between. Germline V gene sequence: CDR1 SGHRS, CDR2 YFSETQ. In nucleotides, the CDR3 is TGCGCCAGCCGGGAGGGAGGACAATCATCGGGGCCCCAGCATTTT. It specifies CASREGGQSSGPQHF.

V gene TRBV10-3 combines with J gene TRBJ2-3; TRBD1 agrees at 9 bases. This CDR3 is built from 15 residues. V shed 6 bases, J shed 4 bases, and the junction held 8 bases outside the gene matches. CDR1 is ENHRY and CDR2 is SYGVKD in the germline V gene. The CDR3, as DNA: TGTGCCATCAGGCCGGGACAGGGTGTTCCAGATACGCAGTATTTT. Protein sequence: CAIRPGQGVPDTQYF.

V gene TRBV13 combines with J gene TRBJ1-2; no reliable D call. The CDR3 has 17 amino acids. The V end lost 0 bases, the J end lost 1 base, and 15 bases lay between the germline ends. CDR1 and CDR2 (germline): PRHDT, FYEKMQ (reference sequence). CDR3 bases: TGTGCCAGCAGCTTAGGCCTAAATTGGGGAGGTAACTATGGCTACACCTTC. Amino acid sequence: CASSLGLNWGGNYGYTF. Filled out from reference TRBV13 and TRBJ1-2, the complete variable domain reads AAGVIQSPRHLIKEKRETATLKCYPIPRHDTVYWYQQGPGQDPQFLISFYEKMQSDKGSIPDRFSAQQFSDYHSELNMSSLELGDSALYFCASSLGLNWGGNYGYTFGSGTRLTVV.

The chain employs TRBV5-1 and TRBJ2-6; D gene uncertain. CDR1 and CDR2 from the germline V gene are SGHRS and YFSETQ. The V and J ends lost 2 bases and 4 bases respectively, with 10 bases between them. The CDR3 sequence is 15 residues long. CDR3: CASSFSQWGANVLTF. The CDR3 DNA reads TGCGCCAGCAGCTTTTCCCAGTGGGGGGCCAACGTCCTGACTTTC.

The chain recombines TRBV27 with TRBJ2-7, with a tentative D call TRBD1 (6 bases). Germline V gene lookup returns CDR1 MNHEY and CDR2 SMNVEV (reference sequence). V was cut by 6 bases and J by 5 bases, with 17 bases left in between. This CDR3 is built from 14 residues. The CDR3: CASSRGQGMNEQYF. CDR3 DNA sequence: TGTGCCAGCAGCCGTGGGCAGGGGATGAACGAGCAGTACTTC.

The V call is TRBV18, the J call TRBJ1-4; the D is unclear. The CDR3 totals 14 residues. V shed 6 bases and J shed 5 bases, with 13 bases lying between them. Per germline, CDR1 KGHSH and CDR2 LQKENI. CDR3 sequence reads: CASSSRRGNEKLFF. Here the CDR3 DNA reads TGTGCCAGCTCCTCGAGACGAGGGAATGAAAAACTGTTTTTT.

This chain joins TRBV6-5 and TRBJ2-5, with D possibly TRBD2 on 5 matching bases. Germline CDR1 MNHEY, CDR2 SVGAGI. Trimming stripped 6 bases from V and 1 base from J, with 9 bases between. This CDR3 has 13 amino acids. CDR3 sequence (DNA): TGTGCCAGCAGGAACGGACTCCAAGAGACCCAGTACTTC. It is translated as CASRNGLQETQYF.

V and J are TRBV4-1 and TRBJ2-7, with a weak D call TRBD2 (5 bases). Germline V gene lookup returns CDR1 MGHRA and CDR2 YSYEKL. Between the trimmed V and J ends, which lost 0 bases and 0 bases, there was a span of 12 bases. CDR3 size: 16 residues. The CDR3 here is CASSQDSRRSSYEQYF. DNA for the CDR3: TGCGCCAGCAGCCAAGATTCTCGGAGGAGCTCCTACGAGCAGTACTTC.

The chain has TRBV2 and TRBJ1-2; no clear D. This CDR3 spans 13 amino acids. Trimming pared 7 bases from V and 4 bases from J, leaving 13 bases between. Germline V gene data show CDR1 as SNHLY and CDR2 as FYNNEI. For the CDR3, the DNA is TGTGCCAGCATCGACATCGAGGGCTATGGCTACACCTTC. Encoded protein: CASIDIEGYGYTF.

The chain carries TRBV6-5 and TRBJ1-1, with no clear D. The CDR3 runs to 14 residues. Germline CDR1 reads MNHEY; CDR2 reads SVGAGI. Deletions cut 7 bases from V and 4 bases from J, with 16 bases between. The CDR3 reads CASTGRGLVTEAFF. The CDR3 DNA sequence: TGTGCCAGCACCGGTAGAGGGCTCGTCACTGAAGCTTTCTTT.